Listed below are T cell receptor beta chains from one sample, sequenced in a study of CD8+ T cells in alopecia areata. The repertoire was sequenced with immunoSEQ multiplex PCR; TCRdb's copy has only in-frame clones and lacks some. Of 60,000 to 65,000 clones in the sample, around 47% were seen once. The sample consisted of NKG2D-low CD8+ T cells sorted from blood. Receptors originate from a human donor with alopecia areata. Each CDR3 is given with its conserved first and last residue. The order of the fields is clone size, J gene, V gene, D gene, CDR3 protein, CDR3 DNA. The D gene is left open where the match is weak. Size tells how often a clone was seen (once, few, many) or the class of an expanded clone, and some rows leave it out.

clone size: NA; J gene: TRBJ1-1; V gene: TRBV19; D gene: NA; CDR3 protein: CASSIAVNTEAFF; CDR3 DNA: TGTGCCAGTAGTATTGCGGTGAACACTGAAGCTTTCTTT
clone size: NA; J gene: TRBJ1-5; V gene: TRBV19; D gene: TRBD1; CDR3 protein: CASSTRDSGNQPQHF; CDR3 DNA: TGTGCCAGTAGTACTAGGGACAGTGGCAATCAGCCCCAGCATTTT
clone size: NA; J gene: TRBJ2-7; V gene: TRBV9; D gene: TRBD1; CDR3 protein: CASSVSGTGGSYEQYF; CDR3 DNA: TGTGCCAGCAGCGTTTCCGGGACAGGGGGCTCCTACGAGCAGTACTTC
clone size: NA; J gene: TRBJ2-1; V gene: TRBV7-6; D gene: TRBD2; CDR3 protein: CASSLRTSGPYNEQFF; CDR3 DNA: TGTGCCAGCAGCCTCAGGACTAGCGGGCCCTACAATGAGCAGTTCTTC
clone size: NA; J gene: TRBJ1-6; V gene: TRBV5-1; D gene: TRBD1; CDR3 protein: CASSHGTGNNSPLHF; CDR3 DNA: TGCGCCAGCAGCCACGGGACAGGGAACAATTCACCCCTCCACTTT
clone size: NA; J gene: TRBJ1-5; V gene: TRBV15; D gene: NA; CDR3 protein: CATSRVGQPQHF; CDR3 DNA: TGTGCCACCAGCAGAGTAGGTCAGCCCCAGCATTTT
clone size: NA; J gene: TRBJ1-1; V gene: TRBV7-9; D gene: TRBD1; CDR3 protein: CASSSGQATTEAFF; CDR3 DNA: TGTGCCAGCAGCTCGGGACAGGCGACCACTGAAGCTTTCTTT
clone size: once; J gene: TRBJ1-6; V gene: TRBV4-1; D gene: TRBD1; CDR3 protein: CASSLGQGGNSPLHF; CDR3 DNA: TGCGCCAGCAGCCTCGGACAGGGAGGTAATTCACCCCTCCACTTT
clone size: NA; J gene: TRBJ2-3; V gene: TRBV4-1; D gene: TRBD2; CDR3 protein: CASSQDHPGTRADTQYF; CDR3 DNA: TGCGCCAGCAGCCAAGACCACCCCGGGACTAGGGCAGATACGCAGTATTTT
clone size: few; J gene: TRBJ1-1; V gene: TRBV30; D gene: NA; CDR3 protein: CAWSIQGLTEAFF; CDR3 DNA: TGTGCCTGGAGTATTCAGGGTTTGACTGAAGCTTTCTTT
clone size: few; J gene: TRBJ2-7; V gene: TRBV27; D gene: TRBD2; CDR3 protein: CASSLGGSAYEQYF; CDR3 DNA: TGTGCCAGCAGTTTGGGGGGGAGCGCTTACGAGCAGTACTTC
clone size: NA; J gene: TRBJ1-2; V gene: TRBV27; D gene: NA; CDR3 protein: CASRPPRGGGYTF; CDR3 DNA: TGTGCCAGCAGACCCCCACGGGGCGGGGGCTACACCTTC
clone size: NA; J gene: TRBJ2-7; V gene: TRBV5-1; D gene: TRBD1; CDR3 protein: CASSLDRGDEQYF; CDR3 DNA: TGCGCCAGCAGCTTGGACAGGGGAGACGAGCAGTACTTC
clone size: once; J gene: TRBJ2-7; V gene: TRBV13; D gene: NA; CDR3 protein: CASSPSQQTYEQYF; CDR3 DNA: TGTGCCAGCAGCCCCTCACAGCAAACCTACGAGCAGTACTTC
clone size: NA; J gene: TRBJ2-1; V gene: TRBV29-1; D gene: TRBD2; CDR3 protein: CSVEFGSGGGSYNEQFF; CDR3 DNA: TGCAGCGTTGAATTCGGGTCGGGAGGGGGCTCCTACAATGAGCAGTTCTTC
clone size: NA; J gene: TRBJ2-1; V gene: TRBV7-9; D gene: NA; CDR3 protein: CASSQLAHEQFF; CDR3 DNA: TGTGCCAGCAGCCAACTAGCCCATGAGCAGTTCTTC
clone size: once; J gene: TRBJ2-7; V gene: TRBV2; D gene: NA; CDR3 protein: CASSGRIGEQYF; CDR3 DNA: TGTGCCAGCAGTGGACGGATCGGCGAGCAGTACTTC